This entry lists 29 T cell receptor beta chains sequenced from one sample in a study of blood T cell repertoires in COVID-19. Clones were read by immunoSEQ multiplex PCR, and TCRdb kept only the in-frame ones, dropping some. This sample has some 150,000 clones, with approximately 86% found just once. The sample consisted of peripheral blood. These receptor sequences come from a man aged 70-80 years with acute or convalescent COVID-19.

This clone turned up a few times. V and J are TRBV4-3 and TRBJ2-2, with 7 bases matching TRBD2. Trimming removed 2 bases from V and 5 bases from J; junction bases left unmatched: 5. Per the germline V gene, CDR1 is LGHNA and CDR2 is YSLEER. This CDR3 region has 15 residues. CDR3 coding DNA: TGCGCCAGCAGCCAAACCACTAGCGTTACCGGGGAGCTGTTTTTT. Protein sequence: CASSQTTSVTGELFF.

The chain has TRBV4-2 and TRBJ2-5, with 11 bases fitting TRBD1. This CDR3 contains 16 residues. Germline V gene sequence: CDR1 LGHNA, CDR2 YNFKEQ. The trim removed 0 bases at V and 5 bases at J, leaving 5 bases unmatched. DNA for the CDR3: TGTGCCAGCAGCCAAGATGTGGACAGGGGGCAGGAGACCCAGTACTTC. Protein sequence: CASSQDVDRGQETQYF.

The chain employs TRBV7-8 and TRBJ2-3; D gene unclear. The V end lost 0 bases, the J end lost 0 bases, and 7 bases lay between the germline ends. There are 15 residues in the CDR3. The germline CDR1 and CDR2 sequences are SGHVS and FQNEAQ. The CDR3 here is CASSLAGLSTDTQYF. The CDR3 nucleotides are TGTGCCAGCAGCTTAGCGGGCCTCAGCACAGATACGCAGTATTTT.

The J gene is TRBJ2-1, the V gene TRBV15, with 10 nucleotides matching TRBD2. CDR1 LNHNV and CDR2 YYDKDF come from the germline V gene (reference sequence). J was trimmed by 13 bases and V by 0 bases; bases with no gene match: 6. This CDR3 has 14 amino acids. In nucleotides, the CDR3 is TGTGCCACCAGCAGAGACCTAGCGGGAGAGGAACAGTTCTTC. Its translation: CATSRDLAGEEQFF. The entire variable domain, with the rest obtained from reference TRBV15 and TRBJ2-1, is as follows: DAMVIQNPRYQVTQFGKPVTLSCSQTLNHNVMYWYQQKSSQAPKLLFHYYDKDFNNEADTPDNFQSRRPNTSFCFLDIRSPGLGDTAMYLCATSRDLAGEEQFFGPGTRLTVL.

The chain is built from TRBV4-3 and TRBJ2-1, with 7 positions matching TRBD2. V lost 4 bases and J lost 9; bases outside the gene matches: 9. The germline V gene encodes CDR1 LGHNA and CDR2 YSLEER. This CDR3 has 14 residues. In DNA form, the CDR3 reads TGCGCCAGCAGCCCCTCCTCCCGACTAGCTGAGCAGTTCTTC. It codes for CASSPSSRLAEQFF.

As DNA, the CDR3 is TGTGCCAGCAGCTTTGCGCCCTCCCTAGCGGGAGATGACACAGATACGCAGTATTTT. It codes for CASSFAPSLAGDDTDTQYF. The chain employs TRBV6-2 or TRBV6-3 and TRBJ2-3; 10 bases are shared with TRBD2. CDR1 and CDR2 from the germline V gene are MNHEY and SVGEGT. After removal of 6 bases from V and 2 bases from J, the junction contained 17 bases not matched to a gene. The CDR3 extends over 19 amino acids.

V usage is TRBV5-4 and J usage is TRBJ2-6; D not resolved. This CDR3 region has 15 residues. Trimming pared 6 bases from V and 1 base from J, leaving 11 bases between. Looked up from germline, CDR1 is SGHNT and CDR2 is YYREEE (reference sequence). CDR3 sequence: CASTPGLSGANVLTF. CDR3 coding DNA: TGTGCCAGCACCCCTGGGCTATCTGGGGCCAACGTCCTGACTTTC.

This chain connects TRBV5-1 to TRBJ2-2; D unclear. Germline CDR1 is SGHRS and CDR2 is YFSETQ. The length of the CDR3 is 13 residues. Trimming stripped 3 bases from V and 1 base from J, with 4 bases between. CDR3 sequence: CASSSGNTGELFF. Written as DNA, the CDR3 is TGCGCCAGCAGCTCGGGGAACACCGGGGAGCTGTTTTTT.

The chain joins TRBV4-2 to TRBJ2-2, with TRBD2 identical over 8 bases. Germline loops: CDR1 LGHNA, CDR2 YNFKEQ. The CDR3 has 16 residues. Trimming took 1 base from V and 7 from J; bases not matched to a gene: 8. CDR3 sequence reads: CASSQVPQAGGGELFF. The CDR3, as DNA: TGTGCCAGCAGCCAAGTCCCCCAGGCGGGGGGCGGGGAGCTGTTTTTT.

This chain joins TRBV11-1 and TRBJ2-1; no definite D call. Germline V gene data show CDR1 as SGHAT and CDR2 as FQDESV (reference sequence). The CDR3 covers 12 residues. V lost 1 base and J lost 8, with 6 bases in between. The CDR3 is CASSLGAYEQFF. Written as DNA, the CDR3 is TGTGCCAGCAGCTTAGGCGCGTATGAGCAGTTCTTC.

This chain links TRBV28 with TRBJ2-7; 8 bases are a match to TRBD2. The CDR3 extends over 14 amino acids. Germline values: CDR1 MDHEN, CDR2 SYDVKM. Trimming removed 4 bases from V and 7 bases from J; junction bases left unmatched: 9. The CDR3 spells CASSSGTRTGEQYF. The CDR3 region has the DNA TGTGCCAGCAGTTCGGGGACTAGGACGGGGGAGCAGTACTTC.

The sample holds one count of this clone. The chain carries TRBV7-9 and TRBJ2-7; possibly TRBD2 for D (6 bases). There are 16 residues in the CDR3. The V and J ends lost 5 bases and 0 bases respectively, with 17 bases between them. The germline V gene has CDR1 SEHNR and CDR2 FQNEAQ (reference sequence). CDR3 bases: TGTGCCAGCAGCCTGCCCTTTAGCGGTAGCTCCTACGAGCAGTACTTC. Amino acids: CASSLPFSGSSYEQYF.

This rearrangement joins TRBV12-2 to TRBJ2-7; the D segment call TRBD2 is taken from the table without a DNA check. TRBV12-2 is a known pseudogene. This CDR3 spans 17 amino acids. The CDR3 nucleotides are TGTGCAAGTCGCCCTCCGCTACTAGCCCAGAGCTCCTACGAGCAGTACTTC. This sequence encodes CASRPPLLAQSSYEQYF.

The rearrangement links TRBV2 to TRBJ2-2, with a tentative D call TRBD1 (5 bases). The CDR3 totals 14 residues. The germline gives CDR1 SNHLY, CDR2 FYNNEI. V lost 5 bases to trimming and J lost 4 bases, with 11 bases between them. CDR3 in amino acids: CASSPRESTGELFF. CDR3 coding DNA: TGTGCCAGCAGTCCCAGGGAAAGCACCGGGGAGCTGTTTTTT.

The chain combines TRBV28 with TRBJ1-3; D is undetermined. CDR1 and CDR2 from the germline V gene are MDHEN and SYDVKM. This CDR3 has 17 residues. Trimming cost V 5 bases and J 3 bases, with 20 bases left between them. CDR3: CASSGAPPGYGGNTIYF. CDR3 DNA: TGTGCCAGCAGTGGTGCCCCTCCAGGTTATGGTGGAAACACCATATATTTT.

The chain recombines TRBV6-5 with TRBJ2-5; perhaps TRBD2 as D (6 bases). This CDR3 has 15 amino acids. V was clipped by 6 bases and J by 1 base, with 15 bases between them. Germline lookup yields CDR1 MNHEY and CDR2 SVGAGI. The CDR3 nucleotides are TGTGCCAGCAGACCCCTTGGCGGGGTCCAAGAGACCCAGTACTTC. Amino acids: CASRPLGGVQETQYF.

This clone showed up just a few times. This chain connects TRBV9 to TRBJ2-2; possibly TRBD1 for D (6 bases). Trimming cost V 4 bases and J 6 bases, with 10 bases left between them. Germline V lookup: CDR1 SGDLS, CDR2 YYNGEE. The CDR3 totals 13 residues. CDR3 DNA: TGTGCCAGCAGCCCCCAGGGGTCCGGGGAGCTGTTTTTT. Translated, it gives CASSPQGSGELFF.

This clone was recorded once. The V gene is TRBV28, the J gene TRBJ1-1; no clear D gene. Looked up from germline, CDR1 is MDHEN and CDR2 is SYDVKM. The CDR3 length is 14 residues. Trimming shortened V by 1 base and J by 0 bases, and 6 bases separated the two germline ends. The CDR3 loop reads CASSLYQMNTEAFF. The DNA for the CDR3 is TGTGCCAGCAGTTTATACCAGATGAACACTGAAGCTTTCTTT. The variable domain in full, with the rest retrieved from reference TRBV28 and TRBJ1-1, is DVKVTQSSRYLVKRTGEKVFLECVQDMDHENMFWYRQDPGLGLRLIYFSYDVKMKEKGDIPEGYSVSREKKERFSLILESASTNQTSMYLCASSLYQMNTEAFFGQGTRLTVV.

The chain uses TRBV3-1 (or the pseudogene TRBV3-2) and TRBJ2-3; no reliable D call. There are 15 residues in the CDR3. Germline V gene data show CDR1 as LGHDT and CDR2 as YNNKEL (reference sequence). Trimming shortened V by 0 bases and J by 2 bases, and 9 bases separated the two germline ends. The CDR3 region has the DNA TGTGCCAGCAGCCAAGAGTTAGCCGACACAGATACGCAGTATTTT. This encodes CASSQELADTDTQYF.

This rearrangement joins TRBV20-1 to TRBJ2-3, with TRBD2 identical over 7 bases. CDR1 and CDR2 from the germline V gene are DFQATT and SNEGSKA (reference sequence). The CDR3 extends over 15 amino acids. V lost 3 bases and J lost 2; bases outside the gene matches: 8. The CDR3 DNA is TGCAGTGCTAGTTTGGCGGGGGATCTCACAGATACGCAGTATTTT. Translated, it gives CSASLAGDLTDTQYF.

This rearrangement joins TRBV3-1 (or the pseudogene TRBV3-2) to TRBJ2-3; D ambiguous. V lost 0 bases to trimming and J lost 0 bases, with 7 bases between them. Germline V gene sequence: CDR1 LGHDT, CDR2 YNNKEL (reference sequence). CDR3 length: 15 residues. The CDR3: CASSQDPLSTDTQYF. CDR3 DNA: TGTGCCAGCAGCCAAGATCCCCTAAGCACAGATACGCAGTATTTT.

V gene TRBV6-2 or TRBV6-3 combines with J gene TRBJ2-4; 10 nucleotides match TRBD2. Germline CDR1 and CDR2: MNHEY and SVGEGT. This CDR3 spans 16 amino acids. V dropped 5 bases and J dropped 5; count of bases not matched to a gene: 9. The CDR3 nucleotides read TGTGCCAGCAGTAGTAGCGGGAGGACCCCTCAAAACATTCAGTACTTC. It codes for CASSSSGRTPQNIQYF.

The chain uses TRBV5-1 and TRBJ2-1; 10 bases are a match to TRBD1. Germline CDR1 is SGHRS and CDR2 is YFSETQ. This CDR3 region has 17 residues. With V trimmed by 4 bases and J by 0 bases, 7 bases remained unmatched. The CDR3 here is CASSVRQGAGSYNEQFF. CDR3 in DNA: TGCGCCAGCAGCGTCCGACAGGGGGCTGGCTCCTACAATGAGCAGTTCTTC.

This clone has a single count. This chain links TRBV19 with TRBJ2-2; 7 nucleotides align to TRBD2. J was trimmed by 7 bases and V by 6 bases; bases with no gene match: 8. The CDR3 loop spans 14 amino acids. Germline V gives CDR1 LNHDA, CDR2 SQIVND (reference sequence). CDR3: CASSPREGRGELFF. CDR3 DNA: TGTGCCAGTAGCCCGAGGGAGGGACGCGGGGAGCTGTTTTTT. Full variable domain (missing parts from reference TRBV19 and TRBJ2-2): DGGITQSPKYLFRKEGQNVTLSCEQNLNHDAMYWYRQDPGQGLRLIYYSQIVNDFQKGDIAEGYSVSREKKESFPLTVTSAQKNPTAFYLCASSPREGRGELFFGEGSRLTVL.

The J gene is TRBJ2-1, the V gene TRBV21-1; no DNA check was done on the table's D call, TRBD1. TRBV21-1 is reported as a pseudogene. The CDR3 has 14 amino acids. CDR3 sequence: CASEGAGPYNEQFF. DNA of the CDR3: TGTGCCAGCGAGGGGGCGGGCCCCTACAATGAGCAGTTCTTC.

J is TRBJ1-5 and V is TRBV28; D may be TRBD1 (6 bases). The V end lost 6 bases, the J end lost 3 bases, and 12 bases lay between the germline ends. The CDR3 consists of 14 residues. The germline CDR1 and CDR2 sequences are MDHEN and SYDVKM. The CDR3 DNA is TGTGCCAGCAGAATGGGGGGGCCCAATCAGCCCCAGCATTTT. This translates into CASRMGGPNQPQHF.

The chain employs TRBV6-2 or TRBV6-3 and TRBJ2-1; TRBD2 agrees at 8 bases. Germline V gene sequence: CDR1 MNHEY, CDR2 SVGEGT. This CDR3 is 14 amino acids long. V shed 3 bases and J 12 bases; nucleotides not matched to a gene: 10. The CDR3 reads CASSYGTRGAGQFF. CDR3 nucleotides: TGTGCCAGCAGTTATGGGACTAGGGGGGCTGGGCAGTTCTTC.

In this sample, this clone turned up a few times. The sample has other DNA sequences that encode this CDR3 too. In DNA, the CDR3 is TGTGCCAGCTCACCGGGACAGTCCTACGAGCAGTACTTC. Amino acids: CASSPGQSYEQYF. The chain recombines TRBV18 with TRBJ2-7; 7 nucleotides match TRBD1. V shed 3 bases, J shed 1 base, and the junction held 0 bases outside the gene matches. The CDR3 is 13 residues long. Germline CDR1 is KGHSH and CDR2 is LQKENI.

This clone has ten or more counts. The rearrangement links TRBV15 to TRBJ1-2, with 7 bases aligning to TRBD1. The CDR3 contains 14 residues. V trimming: 1 base; J trimming: 4 bases; junction bases outside the gene matches: 3. Looked up from germline, CDR1 is LNHNV and CDR2 is YYDKDF (reference sequence). CDR3: CATSRGAGGYGYTF. In DNA, the CDR3 is TGTGCCACCAGCAGAGGGGCAGGGGGCTATGGCTACACCTTC.